This entry lists 11 T cell receptor beta chains sequenced from one sample in a study of shared clonotypes between healthy human individuals. The repertoire was sequenced with immunoSEQ multiplex PCR; TCRdb's copy has only in-frame clones and lacks some. The sample yields a few million clones, under 95% seen once. Material for sequencing was naive CD4+ T cells from PBMCs. Specified subset: CD45RA+ positively selected. The receptors here all came from a man younger than 30 in good health. Some clones in this sample may be carry-over from other donors' samples.

The chain joins TRBV29-1 to TRBJ2-1; TRBD1 matches at 7 bases. Per germline, CDR1 SQVTM and CDR2 ANQGSEA. This CDR3 comprises 14 residues. Losses at the gene ends were 7 bases for V and 0 bases for J; bases not matched to a gene: 6. The CDR3 DNA is TGCAGCGCTGGGACAGCTGACTCCTACAATGAGCAGTTCTTC. It specifies CSAGTADSYNEQFF.

The chain employs TRBV4-1 and TRBJ1-6; 10 bases are a match to TRBD1. Trimming took 2 bases from V and 2 from J; bases not matched to a gene: 3. Germline CDR1 is MGHRA and CDR2 is YSYEKL. The CDR3 totals 17 residues. This CDR3 reads CASSQLDRGAYNSPLHF. The CDR3 DNA is TGCGCCAGCAGCCAATTGGACAGGGGGGCCTATAATTCACCCCTCCACTTT.

CDR3 region: CASSNPGADTQYF. CDR3 sequence (DNA): TGTGCCAGCTCCAATCCAGGGGCAGATACGCAGTATTTT. This chain connects TRBV25-1 to TRBJ2-3, with TRBD1 as a possible D gene (6 bases). This CDR3 spans 13 amino acids. The germline gives CDR1 MGHDK, CDR2 SYGVNS. V lost 8 bases, J lost 4 bases, and 13 bases lay in between.

This clone was seen only once. This rearrangement joins TRBV5-1 to TRBJ2-1; a possible D gene is TRBD2 (7 bases). Trimming pared 4 bases from V and 1 base from J, leaving 12 bases between. The CDR3 spans 15 residues. Looked up from germline, CDR1 is SGHRS and CDR2 is YFSETQ. CDR3 region: CASSHREGSYNEQFF. Written as DNA, the CDR3 is TGCGCCAGCAGCCACAGGGAGGGTTCCTACAATGAGCAGTTCTTC.

Remarks on this clone: One end of the junction does not line up with germline, which may come from a read error. This chain uses TRBV10-3 with TRBJ2-5; weak D call: TRBD1 (7 bases). The CDR3 spans 17 residues. Germline V lookup: CDR1 ENHRY, CDR2 SYGVKD. CDR3 DNA: TGTGCCATCAGTGATTCTAGGGCAGGGGGGATACAAGAGCCCCAGTACTTC. This gives the protein CAISDSRAGGIQEPQYF.

This clone was recorded only once. The V call is TRBV5-1, the J call TRBJ2-7; TRBD2 aligns across 13 bases. This CDR3 contains 17 residues. Germline loops: CDR1 SGHRS, CDR2 YFSETQ. V shed 0 bases, J shed 2 bases, and the junction held 5 bases outside the gene matches. For the CDR3, the DNA is TGCGCCAGCAGCTTGGGGACTAGCGGGAGCTACCCCTACGAGCAGTACTTC. Residues: CASSLGTSGSYPYEQYF. The whole variable domain, filled in from reference TRBV5-1 and TRBJ2-7, reads KAGVTQTPRYLIKTRGQQVTLSCSPISGHRSVSWYQQTPGQGLQFLFEYFSETQRNKGNFPGRFSGRQFSNSRSEMNVSTLELGDSALYLCASSLGTSGSYPYEQYFGPGTRLTVT.

The chain employs TRBV9 and TRBJ2-2, with D tentatively TRBD2 (6 bases). With 1 base removed from V and 0 bases from J, the gap between germline ends came to 10 bases. Germline V lookup: CDR1 SGDLS, CDR2 YYNGEE. This CDR3 has 16 residues. The CDR3 is CASSVLADPNTGELFF. The DNA of the CDR3 is TGTGCCAGCAGCGTATTAGCGGACCCGAACACCGGGGAGCTGTTTTTT.

This chain uses TRBV11-2 with TRBJ2-5; D might be TRBD1 (6 bases). The J call is uncertain, as TRBJ2-7 better fits the DNA end. CDR1 is SGHAT and CDR2 is FQNNGV in the germline V gene. The CDR3 extends over 15 amino acids. CDR3 DNA: TGTGCCAGCAGCTCGCTCCGGGACAACTACTACGAGCAGTACTTC. The encoded protein is CASSSLRDNYYEQYF.

The J gene is TRBJ1-3, the V gene TRBV7-3, with D uncertain. This CDR3 comprises 14 residues. Germline V lookup: CDR1 SGHTA, CDR2 FQGTGA. The V gene lost 3 bases and the J gene lost 0 bases, with 6 bases spanning the gap. CDR3 sequence: CASSLESSGNTIYF. The CDR3, as DNA: TGTGCCAGCAGCTTGGAGAGCTCTGGAAACACCATATATTTT. Variable domain in full (rest from reference TRBV7-3 and TRBJ1-3): GAGVSQTPSNKVTEKGKYVELRCDPISGHTALYWYRQSLGQGPEFLIYFQGTGAADDSGLPNDRFFAVRPEGSVSTLKIQRTERGDSAVYLCASSLESSGNTIYFGEGSWLTVV.

V is TRBV30 and J is TRBJ2-1; 10 positions match TRBD2. V shed 5 bases and J 4 bases; nucleotides not matched to a gene: 20. The CDR3 contains 19 residues. The germline CDR1 and CDR2 sequences are GTSNPN and SVGIG (reference sequence). This CDR3 reads CAWPDHRGLAGVVYNEQFF. The CDR3 DNA is TGTGCCTGGCCCGACCACAGGGGCCTAGCGGGAGTGGTGTACAATGAGCAGTTCTTC.

This CDR3 reads CASTNVGQETQYF. The CDR3 DNA follows: TGTGCCAGCACTAACGTGGGCCAAGAGACCCAGTACTTC. This sequence joins TRBV2 and TRBJ2-5; D gene unclear. Trimming stripped 7 bases from V and 1 base from J, with 10 bases between. Germline CDR1 SNHLY, CDR2 FYNNEI. The CDR3 consists of 13 residues.